Detailed here is one T cell receptor (beta chain). The target antigen is unknown. These data originate in a study of shared clonotypes between healthy human individuals. Study at large: Each donor had three CD4 naive, three CD4 memory, two CD8 naive and one CD8 memory plate.

Findings of the study overall: Non-shared clonotypes showed lower generation probabilities than clonotypes common to all four donors.

Execution of the assay was at deep level. Investigators spread the genomic DNA of each subset evenly over several immunoSEQ plates. Sequenced by immunoSEQ multiplex PCR; TCRdb stores in-frame clones only, minus some. The table lists millions of clones, approximately 90% of them singletons. This sequence was found in a young man in good health. Source material: naive CD4+ T cells sorted from blood. Noted subset: CD45RA+ positively selected.

The CDR3 coding sequence is TGTGCCAGCAGTTACACCAGACACGCTGAAGCTTTCTTT. Translating it yields CASSYTRHAEAFF. The J gene is TRBJ1-1, the V gene TRBV6-6; D call uncertain. Trimming cost V 2 bases and J 6 bases, with 10 bases left between them. The germline CDR1 and CDR2 sequences are MNHNY and SVGAGI (reference sequence). The CDR3 totals 13 residues.